One sample yielded the 7 T cell receptor beta chains listed below, sequenced in a study of CD8 T cells in Susac syndrome. RNA was extracted with the RNeasy kit, and a quantity of about 0.45 to 1 ug was reverse transcribed using random hexamers. Using its own MiXCR run on the immunoSEQ multiplex PCR reads, TCRdb lists one record per CDR3 protein. The top ten clones hold around 0.11% of a sample with fewer than 200,000 distinct CDR3 sequences, about 94% of them seen once. Sequencing was done on a sample of CD4+ T cells from PBMCs. The receptors were gathered from a human donor in good health.

The J gene is TRBJ2-1, the V gene TRBV7-2, with D possibly being TRBD2 (6 bases). The V and J ends lost 6 bases and 5 bases respectively, with 17 bases between them. This CDR3 spans 15 amino acids. The V gene's germline CDR1 is SGHTA and CDR2 FQGNSA. In nucleotides, the CDR3 is TGTGCCAGCAGTAACGTCGGGAGATCCCACAATGAGCAGTTCTTC. Translating gives CASSNVGRSHNEQFF.

This rearrangement joins TRBV19 to TRBJ2-1; D is perhaps TRBD1 (5 bases). The CDR3 contains 13 residues. V dropped 6 bases and J dropped 9 bases, with 15 bases sitting between them. Germline-derived CDR1 and CDR2 are LNHDA and SQIVND (reference sequence). CDR3 region: CASSLREKSEQFF. In nucleotides, the CDR3 is TGTGCCAGTAGCCTCAGGGAAAAAAGTGAGCAGTTCTTC.

The chain recombines TRBV28 with TRBJ1-5; 8 bases fit TRBD1. The CDR3 length is 15 residues. The V gene end was trimmed by 10 bases and the J gene end by 7 bases; junction bases not matched to a gene: 15. The germline gives CDR1 MDHEN, CDR2 SYDVKM. This chain's CDR3 is CATNPGQVFRQPQHF. The CDR3, as DNA: TGTGCCACGAATCCGGGACAGGTATTTCGGCAGCCCCAGCATTTT.

The chain employs TRBV12-3 or TRBV12-4 and TRBJ1-1, with 10 bases that match TRBD1. This CDR3 spans 14 amino acids. The junction had 4 bases not matched to a gene; V was cut back by 4 bases and J by 5 bases. The CDR3 is CASSSTGGLTEAFF. For the CDR3, the DNA is TGTGCCAGCAGTTCGACAGGGGGCCTTACTGAAGCTTTCTTT.

The rearrangement joins TRBV14 to TRBJ2-1, with a tentative D call TRBD2 (6 bases). From germline, CDR1 is SGHDN and CDR2 FVKESK. The CDR3 has 13 residues. Trimming shortened V by 0 bases and J by 12 bases, and 12 bases separated the two germline ends. The CDR3 DNA reads TGTGCCAGCAGCCAAGATGGGAGGACAAGGCAGTTCTTC. Translation gives CASSQDGRTRQFF.

This clonotype has only one observation. The V gene is TRBV29-1, the J gene TRBJ2-1; tentatively, D is TRBD2 (5 bases). The CDR3 loop spans 13 amino acids. Per the germline V gene, CDR1 is SQVTM and CDR2 is ANQGSEA. The germline V and J ends were trimmed by 4 bases and 7 bases, with 14 bases remaining between them. CDR3 residues: CSVGLSRGNEQFF. For the CDR3, the DNA is TGCAGCGTTGGACTCAGTCGCGGGAATGAGCAGTTCTTC.

The V and J genes are TRBV7-2 and TRBJ2-7; 7 nucleotides match TRBD2. The J segment lost 3 bases and the V segment lost 6 bases, leaving 14 bases of the junction unmatched. The CDR3 length is 16 residues. Germline V gene data show CDR1 as SGHTA and CDR2 as FQGNSA. The DNA for the CDR3 is TGTGCCAGCAGTTCTTGGTCTGCGGGAGAATTCTACGAGCAGTACTTC. Translated: CASSSWSAGEFYEQYF. Filled out from reference TRBV7-2 and TRBJ2-7, the complete variable domain reads GAGVSQSPSNKVTEKGKDVELRCDPISGHTALYWYRQSLGQGLEFLIYFQGNSAPDKSGLPSDRFSAERTGGSVSTLTIQRTQQEDSAVYLCASSSWSAGEFYEQYFGPGTRLTVT.